This T cell receptor beta chain was profiled in a study of cytotoxic CD8 clonotypes in ibrutinib-treated CLL. General observations from the study: The clonality went up when patients responded to ibrutinib and dropped back toward baseline at progression.

TCR beta libraries used 1.5 to 2 micrograms of DNA from cryopreserved PBMCs. The repertoire was sequenced with immunoSEQ multiplex PCR; TCRdb's copy has only in-frame clones and lacks some. The sample lists roughly 190,000 clones; about two thirds were seen once. Trimming left V 5 bases short and J 0 bases short, with 5 bases between. Germline V lookup: CDR1 SGHNT, CDR2 YYREEE (reference sequence). The length of the CDR3 is 12 residues. About this clone itself: The antigen remains unidentified.

The sequence derives from a human donor with chronic lymphocytic leukemia. The input for sequencing was PBMCs, taken after 24 months of ibrutinib treatment. The gene calls are TRBV5-4 and TRBJ2-5; D perhaps matches TRBD1 (5 bases). The CDR3 region is CASRTDQETQYF. The CDR3 DNA is TGTGCCAGCAGGACAGACCAAGAGACCCAGTACTTC.